This T cell receptor beta chain derives from a study of cytomegalovirus exposure and HLA in healthy donors. Points from the study as a whole: Evidence from a later analysis indicated that most CMV-associated TCR beta chains looked HLA-restricted. Association of approximately 18,000 TCR beta sequences with HLA alleles was found at 0.05 false discovery rate in a later analysis. Analysis performed later showed TCR beta chains linked to HLA being more clonally expanded than equally common others. Accurate HLA-A and HLA-B prediction from TCR beta sequences was reported for most subjects.

PCR amplification relied on 60 Vbeta primers (plus 13 Jbeta primers). Data came from immunoSEQ multiplex PCR; TCRdb stores just in-frame clones and leaves some out. The sample contains roughly 190,000 clones, approximately 67% of which appear only once. Concerning this clone itself: Its antigen is unidentified.

The source of this sequence is a man aged 40-49 years in good health and CMV-seronegative. The sample comprised PBMCs.

The CDR3 loop reads CASSEYQGSGNTIYF. In nucleotides, the CDR3 is TGTGCCAGCAGCGAGTACCAGGGATCTGGAAACACCATATATTTT. V and J are TRBV7-6 and TRBJ1-3; a possible D gene is TRBD1 (5 bases). Deletions cut 5 bases from V and 1 base from J, with 12 bases between. Germline V gives CDR1 SGHVS, CDR2 FNYEAQ. This CDR3 is built from 15 residues.